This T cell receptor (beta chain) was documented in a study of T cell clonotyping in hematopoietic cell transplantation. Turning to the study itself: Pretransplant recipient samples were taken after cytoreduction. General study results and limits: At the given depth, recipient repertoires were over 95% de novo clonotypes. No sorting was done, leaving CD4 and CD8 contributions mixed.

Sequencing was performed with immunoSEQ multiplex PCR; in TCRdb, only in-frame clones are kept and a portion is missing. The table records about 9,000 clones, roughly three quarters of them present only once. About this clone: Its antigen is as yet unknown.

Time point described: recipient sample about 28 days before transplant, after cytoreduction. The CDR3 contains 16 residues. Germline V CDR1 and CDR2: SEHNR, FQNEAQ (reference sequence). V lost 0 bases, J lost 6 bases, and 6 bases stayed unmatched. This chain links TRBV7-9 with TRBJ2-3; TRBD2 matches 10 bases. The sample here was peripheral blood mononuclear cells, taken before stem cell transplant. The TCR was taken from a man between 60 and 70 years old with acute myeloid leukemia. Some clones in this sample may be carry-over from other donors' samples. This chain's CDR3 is CASSLALAGVSDTQYF. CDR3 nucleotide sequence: TGTGCCAGCAGCTTAGCTCTAGCGGGAGTCTCCGATACGCAGTATTTT.